This is a list of T cell receptor beta chains from one sample in a study of beta chain features in type 1 diabetes. Only in-frame clones appear in the TCRdb table, and some are missing; sequencing was by immunoSEQ multiplex PCR. The sample holds 310,000 or so clones, 6.5% to 10% seen once. Sequencing was performed on central memory CD4+ T cells from blood. These receptors were obtained from a woman between 18 and 30 years old in good health. Both conserved end residues are part of each CDR3. The order of the fields is V gene, clone size, J gene, CDR3 protein. A row's size may be missing; if present it is once, few, many or a size class.

TRBV6-6	.	TRBJ1-2	CASGRGDSPAGYTF
TRBV7-8	.	TRBJ2-5	CASSLDVGVETQYF
TRBV4-3	few	TRBJ2-1	CASSHKKASGGINEQFF
TRBV7-2	few	TRBJ2-5	CASSIQAGVAETQYF
TRBV5-6	.	TRBJ1-1	CASSWYGATAEAFF
TRBV2	many	TRBJ2-1	CASSQQGTEQFF
TRBV4-3	many	TRBJ1-1	CASSQGFADTEAFF
TRBV5-6	.	TRBJ2-3	CASSQSTTYTDTQYF
TRBV7-3	.	TRBJ2-7	CASSLSGTSGYEQYF
TRBV10-3	once	TRBJ1-2	CAIRGDSPYGYTF
TRBV7-3	.	TRBJ1-1	CASSPGHQNTEAFF
TRBV28	few	TRBJ1-2	CASSLGNYGYTF
TRBV5-1	few	TRBJ2-5	CASSRTGKETQYF
TRBV6-1	.	TRBJ2-5	CASRRDRDRETQYF
TRBV29-1	few	TRBJ1-1	CSGWDSWNTEAFF
TRBV6-1	.	TRBJ1-5	CASTGVVFEQPQHF
TRBV7-2	few	TRBJ2-7	CASELGGKPYEQYF
TRBV15	few	TRBJ2-1	CATSRDTGSVNEQFF
TRBV9	.	TRBJ2-7	CASSDPRHCYEQYF
TRBV7-2	.	TRBJ2-2	CASSLASGRNTGELFF
TRBV6-5	many	TRBJ1-4	CASRKGGEKLFF
TRBV7-6	.	TRBJ1-4	CASSLDHRKLFF
TRBV15	.	TRBJ1-1	CATSRDQTGVGAFF
TRBV2	.	TRBJ2-7	CASSLAVAYEQYF
TRBV10-1	.	TRBJ2-1	CASSDGREGRLYNEQFF
TRBV4-3	.	TRBJ2-3	CASSQEPPKRPTSTDTQYF
TRBV13	many	TRBJ2-1	CASSLRMDGSSYNEQFF